Following are 29 T cell receptor beta chains from one sample sequenced in a study of blood T cell repertoires in COVID-19. Assay: immunoSEQ multiplex PCR; the TCRdb copy retains only in-frame clones and omits some. The table lists roughly 88,000 clones, about 70% of them singletons. The sequenced sample was peripheral blood. These receptors originate from a woman between 55 and 75 years old in a cohort sampled during active or convalescent COVID-19.

V and J are TRBV24-1 and TRBJ2-2, with 15 bases that match TRBD2. V dropped 5 bases and J dropped 5; count of bases not matched to a gene: 8. The CDR3 has 18 residues. CDR1 is KGHDR and CDR2 is SFDVKD in the germline V gene. CDR3 DNA: TGTGCCACCAGTGGTAGGACTAGCGGGGGGGCCCGAACCGGGGAGCTGTTTTTT. Amino acid sequence: CATSGRTSGGARTGELFF.

The chain is built from TRBV10-3 and TRBJ2-3, with TRBD2 identical over 8 bases. CDR1 and CDR2 (germline): ENHRY, SYGVKD. V trimming: 3 bases; J trimming: 5 bases; junction bases outside the gene matches: 7. The CDR3 spans 15 residues. CDR3 bases: TGTGCCATCAGTGAATGGCGGGGGGCCGGAGATACGCAGTATTTT. Its protein is CAISEWRGAGDTQYF.

The V gene is TRBV14, the J gene TRBJ1-4, with no clear D. V dropped 4 bases and J dropped 3 bases, with 12 bases sitting between them. Germline assignment: CDR1 SGHDN and CDR2 FVKESK. The CDR3 has 15 amino acids. In DNA form, the CDR3 reads TGTGCCAGCAGCCTAGCGGGAGCGTCTAATGAAAAACTGTTTTTT. Its protein product is CASSLAGASNEKLFF.

CDR3 sequence (DNA): TGTGCCAGCAGCCAAGAGGCGGGGGGCGCCTACAATGAGCAGTTCTTC. Encoded protein: CASSQEAGGAYNEQFF. The gene calls are TRBV4-2 and TRBJ2-1; 8 bases map to TRBD2. This CDR3 is 16 amino acids long. Germline trimming cut 0 bases from V and 2 bases from J; bases unmatched to any gene: 3. The germline CDR1 and CDR2 sequences are LGHNA and YNFKEQ.

The chain couples TRBV10-2 to TRBJ1-1; D perhaps matches TRBD1 (5 bases). V was pared by 2 bases and J by 5 bases, with 12 bases between. This CDR3 is 14 amino acids long. Per germline, CDR1 WSHSY and CDR2 SAAADI. CDR3 DNA sequence: TGCGCCAGCAGTGAGGTGTCAGGGTTAACTGAAGCTTTCTTT. Encoded protein: CASSEVSGLTEAFF.

J is TRBJ1-2 and V is TRBV4-3, with no clear D. With 0 bases removed from V and 5 bases from J, the gap between germline ends came to 22 bases. This CDR3 has 18 residues. Looked up from germline, CDR1 is LGHNA and CDR2 is YSLEER. Here the CDR3 DNA reads TGCGCCAGCAGCCAAGAATATGCGAGGTACGGAGCACCATATGGCTACACCTTC. It is translated as CASSQEYARYGAPYGYTF.

V is TRBV6-5 and J is TRBJ2-7; 9 bases are shared with TRBD1. The junction had 8 bases not matched to a gene; V was cut back by 5 bases and J by 3 bases. Per germline, CDR1 MNHEY and CDR2 SVGAGI. The CDR3 is 15 residues long. CDR3 coding DNA: TGTGCCAGCAGTAACCGGGACAGGGCAAACTACGAGCAGTACTTC. Translated: CASSNRDRANYEQYF.

The rearrangement links TRBV5-4 to TRBJ2-5; TRBD2 aligns across 9 bases. This CDR3 is built from 12 residues. The junction had 8 bases not matched to a gene; V was cut back by 3 bases and J by 14 bases. The germline V gene has CDR1 SGHNT and CDR2 YYREEE (reference sequence). Here the CDR3 reads CASSYPGTSRYF. The CDR3 nucleotides read TGTGCCAGCAGCTATCCCGGGACTAGCCGATACTTC.

The genes are TRBV7-2 and TRBJ1-2; D possibly corresponds to TRBD1 (6 bases). The germline CDR1 and CDR2 sequences are SGHTA and FQGNSA. CDR3 size: 14 residues. Trimming removed 3 bases at V and 8 bases at J, with 16 bases between. This CDR3 is CASSFHRASGGYTF. In DNA form, the CDR3 reads TGTGCCAGCAGCTTCCACAGGGCATCGGGCGGCTACACCTTC.

The gene calls are TRBV27 and TRBJ2-2; D possibly corresponds to TRBD2 (6 bases). Germline lookup yields CDR1 MNHEY and CDR2 SMNVEV (reference sequence). This CDR3 is built from 18 residues. With 4 bases removed from V and 6 bases from J, the gap between germline ends came to 24 bases. The CDR3 region is CASSSQKGPRGLAGELFF. The CDR3 DNA sequence: TGTGCCAGCAGTTCTCAGAAGGGACCGCGGGGCCTAGCCGGGGAGCTGTTTTTT.

V is TRBV11-2 and J is TRBJ2-1, with 10 nucleotides matching TRBD1. The germline V gene encodes CDR1 SGHAT and CDR2 FQNNGV. The length of the CDR3 is 13 residues. The trim removed 3 bases at V and 9 bases at J, leaving 2 bases unmatched. The CDR3 reads CASSFRDRGEQFF. The CDR3 DNA reads TGTGCCAGCAGCTTTCGGGACAGGGGTGAGCAGTTCTTC. The full variable domain, its missing parts supplied by reference TRBV11-2 and TRBJ2-1, is EAGVAQSPRYKIIEKRQSVAFWCNPISGHATLYWYQQILGQGPKLLIQFQNNGVVDDSQLPKDRFSAERLKGVDSTLKIQPAKLEDSAVYLCASSFRDRGEQFFGPGTRLTVL.

The V gene is TRBV2, the J gene TRBJ1-6, with 7 bases identical to TRBD1. J lost 6 bases, V lost 6 bases, and 8 bases had no gene match. Per germline, CDR1 SNHLY and CDR2 FYNNEI. This CDR3 spans 15 amino acids. The chain's CDR3 is CASRRQTGINSPLHF. The CDR3 DNA follows: TGTGCCAGCAGGAGACAGACAGGGATTAATTCACCCCTCCACTTT.

The chain combines TRBV19 with TRBJ2-6; D perhaps matches TRBD1 (5 bases). This CDR3 is built from 17 residues. Germline values: CDR1 LNHDA, CDR2 SQIVND (reference sequence). Between the trimmed V and J ends, which lost 5 bases and 2 bases, there was a span of 16 bases. This CDR3 is CASSWAGPQAGANVLTF. CDR3 nucleotide sequence: TGTGCCAGTAGTTGGGCAGGGCCTCAGGCTGGGGCCAACGTCCTGACTTTC.

The chain uses TRBV5-4 and TRBJ1-1; possible D gene TRBD1, 5 bases. Germline CDR1 SGHNT, CDR2 YYREEE (reference sequence). The CDR3 extends over 14 amino acids. With 0 bases removed from V and 1 base from J, the gap between germline ends came to 7 bases. CDR3: CASSLETANTEAFF. In nucleotides, the CDR3 is TGTGCCAGCAGCTTGGAGACAGCGAACACTGAAGCTTTCTTT.

V is TRBV29-1 and J is TRBJ2-7, with D hard to call. V lost 4 bases, J lost 0 bases, and 13 bases lay in between. The V gene's germline CDR1 is SQVTM and CDR2 ANQGSEA. The CDR3 length is 14 residues. The CDR3 region has the DNA TGCAGCGTTGGAGCAGCGTCCAGCTCCTACGAGCAGTACTTC. Translation: CSVGAASSSYEQYF.

The rearrangement uses TRBV4-2 and TRBJ2-3, with D possibly being TRBD2 (6 bases). Germline values: CDR1 LGHNA, CDR2 YNFKEQ. Trimming shortened V by 4 bases and J by 1 base, and 15 bases separated the two germline ends. This CDR3 has 16 amino acids. The CDR3 reads CASSPGTRLGTDTQYF. CDR3 coding DNA: TGTGCCAGCAGCCCTGGGACGAGACTAGGCACAGATACGCAGTATTTT.

The chain couples TRBV4-2 to TRBJ1-6; D unclear. This CDR3 is built from 13 residues. Trimming pared 0 bases from V and 9 bases from J, leaving 6 bases between. Germline V gene lookup returns CDR1 LGHNA and CDR2 YNFKEQ. CDR3 sequence: CASSQDRASPLHF. CDR3 in DNA: TGTGCCAGCAGCCAAGATCGAGCTTCACCCCTCCACTTT.

The chain combines TRBV19 with TRBJ2-2; D not resolved. The germline V gene has CDR1 LNHDA and CDR2 SQIVND (reference sequence). The ends were cut back, 7 bases at V and 4 bases at J, with 10 bases in the middle. CDR3 size: 13 residues. This CDR3 is CASKLRLTGELFF. The CDR3 DNA is TGTGCCAGTAAACTCAGGCTCACCGGGGAGCTGTTTTTT.

This chain uses TRBV29-1 with TRBJ2-1; possible D gene TRBD1, 6 bases. This CDR3 has 14 amino acids. With 2 bases removed from V and 7 bases from J, the gap between germline ends came to 15 bases. Germline V lookup: CDR1 SQVTM, CDR2 ANQGSEA. The CDR3 bases are TGCAGCGTTGAACGGACAGAGGGATTTAATGAGCAGTTCTTC. Its translation: CSVERTEGFNEQFF.

The V and J genes are TRBV5-1 and TRBJ1-4, with 7 nucleotides matching TRBD1. Germline CDR1 SGHRS, CDR2 YFSETQ. J was trimmed by 4 bases and V by 2 bases; bases with no gene match: 2. This CDR3 spans 14 amino acids. CDR3 sequence: CASSFDRDNEKLFF. The CDR3 nucleotides are TGCGCCAGCAGCTTTGACAGGGATAATGAAAAACTGTTTTTT.

A few counts support this clone. The rearrangement joins TRBV11-2 to TRBJ1-1; TRBD1 aligns across 7 bases. This CDR3 contains 13 residues. Germline CDR1 and CDR2: SGHAT and FQNNGV. The CDR3 DNA is TGTGCGGTCGGGACAGCGATGAACACTGAAGCTTTCTTT. Translation: CAVGTAMNTEAFF.

This clone showed up just a few times. CDR3 residues: CASSPSGVGYGYTF. The CDR3 region has the DNA TGTGCCAGCTCACCCTCGGGGGTTGGCTATGGCTACACCTTC. The rearrangement links TRBV18 to TRBJ1-2, with D maybe TRBD1 (5 bases). In germline, CDR1 is KGHSH, CDR2 LQKENI. V shed 3 bases and J shed 4 bases, with 12 bases lying between them. CDR3 length equals 14 residues.

Regarding this clone: It may be a read error: a sequence one base away is much more abundant. The V and J genes are TRBV7-8 and TRBJ1-2, with D perhaps TRBD1 (6 bases). Germline V CDR1 and CDR2: SGHVS, FQNEAQ. CDR3 size: 13 residues. Trimming left V 2 bases short and J 3 bases short, with 7 bases between. Written as DNA, the CDR3 is TGTGCCAGCAGCTTACAGGGGTACTATGGCTACACCTTC. As protein: CASSLQGYYGYTF.

The rearrangement links TRBV4-3 to TRBJ1-4, with 9 bases aligning to TRBD1. Germline lookup yields CDR1 LGHNA and CDR2 YSLEER. J was trimmed by 4 bases and V by 5 bases; bases with no gene match: 2. The CDR3 length is 14 residues. Here the CDR3 reads CASSLGQGNEKLFF. CDR3 bases: TGCGCCAGCAGCTTGGGACAGGGTAATGAAAAACTGTTTTTT.

J is TRBJ1-2 and V is TRBV7-6, with 9 bases fitting TRBD1. J was trimmed by 3 bases and V by 2 bases; bases with no gene match: 4. There are 15 residues in the CDR3. Per germline, CDR1 SGHVS and CDR2 FNYEAQ. The CDR3 loop is CASSLRTGADYGYTF. The CDR3 coding sequence is TGTGCCAGCAGCTTAAGGACAGGGGCTGACTATGGCTACACCTTC.

The gene calls are TRBV5-1 and TRBJ2-3; D is unresolved. CDR1 is SGHRS and CDR2 is YFSETQ in the germline V gene. Trimming shortened V by 1 base and J by 4 bases, and 4 bases separated the two germline ends. The CDR3 contains 12 residues. In DNA form, the CDR3 reads TGCGCCAGCAGCTTGTCATCAGATACGCAGTATTTT. Translated: CASSLSSDTQYF.

The chain couples TRBV2 to TRBJ1-5; D perhaps matches TRBD1 (5 bases). Trimming took off 4 bases at V and 1 base at J, with 8 bases between the two ends. Germline V lookup: CDR1 SNHLY, CDR2 FYNNEI. This CDR3 spans 14 amino acids. The DNA for the CDR3 is TGTGCCAGCAGTGCGACAGTCAGCAATCAGCCCCAGCATTTT. The encoded protein is CASSATVSNQPQHF.

The chain carries TRBV6-5 and TRBJ1-3; TRBD1 agrees at 10 bases. V lost 6 bases and J lost 4; bases outside the gene matches: 3. Germline CDR1 reads MNHEY; CDR2 reads SVGAGI. CDR3 length equals 14 residues. The CDR3 sequence is CASRGTGDGNTIYF. The CDR3 DNA reads TGTGCCAGCAGGGGGACAGGGGACGGAAACACCATATATTTT.

V gene TRBV5-1 combines with J gene TRBJ2-2; D may be TRBD1 (7 bases). The CDR3 length is 15 residues. Between the trimmed V and J ends, which lost 4 bases and 4 bases, there was a span of 14 bases. Germline-derived CDR1 and CDR2 are SGHRS and YFSETQ. The CDR3 region is CASSQGGRSTGELFF. The CDR3 coding sequence is TGCGCCAGCAGCCAGGGGGGAAGGAGCACCGGGGAGCTGTTTTTT. The entire variable domain, with the rest obtained from reference TRBV5-1 and TRBJ2-2, is as follows: KAGVTQTPRYLIKTRGQQVTLSCSPISGHRSVSWYQQTPGQGLQFLFEYFSETQRNKGNFPGRFSGRQFSNSRSEMNVSTLELGDSALYLCASSQGGRSTGELFFGEGSRLTVL.